This passage covers 28 T cell receptor beta chains from one sample sequenced in a study of beta chain features in type 1 diabetes. Since all of the isolated RNA was reverse transcribed, expressed TCRB transcripts were what got sequenced. TCRdb's table, derived via immunoSEQ multiplex PCR, lists solely in-frame clones and lacks some. This table has under 400,000 clones, 10% to 15% appearing once. The sample was naive CD4+ T cells from blood. The receptors shown here come from a man aged 18 to 30 in good health.

This chain connects TRBV7-3 to TRBJ1-1, with 7 bases identical to TRBD1. CDR3 length: 13 amino acids. Germline CDR1 SGHTA, CDR2 FQGTGA. V lost 6 bases, J lost 4 bases, and 5 bases stayed unmatched. This CDR3 reads CASRRAGGTEAFF. The CDR3 nucleotides are TGTGCCAGCAGGCGGGCAGGGGGCACTGAAGCTTTCTTT.

The rearrangement links TRBV5-1 to TRBJ2-1, with D perhaps matching TRBD1 (6 bases). V was shortened by 1 base and J by 2 bases, with 10 bases between the two germline ends. This CDR3 contains 15 residues. CDR1 and CDR2 (germline): SGHRS, YFSETQ. The CDR3 is CASSLTGTTYNEQFF. The CDR3 DNA reads as TGCGCCAGCAGCTTGACCGGGACAACCTACAATGAGCAGTTCTTC.

This clone was found a few times. The chain recombines TRBV7-2 with TRBJ2-7, with D perhaps TRBD2 (5 bases). There are 16 residues in the CDR3. Germline assignment: CDR1 SGHTA and CDR2 FQGNSA. V lost 4 bases to trimming and J lost 2 bases, with 18 bases between them. CDR3 sequence reads: CASSSRDPGRPYEQYF. CDR3 coding DNA: TGTGCCAGCAGCTCCCGGGATCCGGGCCGTCCCTACGAGCAGTACTTC.

The rearrangement uses TRBV5-6 and TRBJ2-1; 15 bases map to TRBD2. Germline CDR1 and CDR2: SGHDT and YYEEEE. The CDR3 is made up of 16 amino acids. Unmatched junction bases numbered 6, after V lost 4 bases and J lost 7 bases. Written as DNA, the CDR3 is TGTGCCAGCAGCGCCCTGGGACTAGCGGGGGGAAATGAGCAGTTCTTC. It yields the protein CASSALGLAGGNEQFF.

The chain combines TRBV7-2 with TRBJ1-2; perhaps TRBD1 as D (5 bases). The V gene lost 6 bases and the J gene lost 4 bases, with 9 bases spanning the gap. Germline CDR1 is SGHTA and CDR2 is FQGNSA. There are 12 residues in the CDR3. Here the CDR3 DNA reads TGTGCCAGCAGTCACGACAGCTATGGCTACACCTTC. Translating it yields CASSHDSYGYTF.

This clone was recorded a few times. The V call is TRBV18, the J call TRBJ2-7; 8 bases match TRBD2. CDR1 KGHSH and CDR2 LQKENI come from the germline V gene. The CDR3 covers 15 residues. V lost 3 bases, J lost 0 bases, and 4 bases stayed unmatched. The chain's CDR3 is CASSPRAGGSYEQYF. CDR3 coding DNA: TGTGCCAGCTCACCTCGCGCGGGAGGCTCCTACGAGCAGTACTTC.

This clone was counted a few times. The V call is TRBV7-9, the J call TRBJ1-2; TRBD1 might be the D (5 bases). V lost 1 base to trimming and J lost 6 bases, with 12 bases between them. The V gene's germline CDR1 is SEHNR and CDR2 FQNEAQ (reference sequence). The CDR3 loop spans 14 amino acids. For the CDR3, the DNA is TGTGCCAGCAGCTTAGGGGACTGGAGGGATGGCTACACCTTC. It encodes CASSLGDWRDGYTF.

This clone was observed a few times. Here the CDR3 reads CASTEQYSGRTDTQYF. DNA for the CDR3: TGTGCCAGCACCGAACAGTATAGCGGGCGAACAGATACGCAGTATTTT. This chain joins TRBV28 and TRBJ2-3; 7 bases fit TRBD2. Germline assignment: CDR1 MDHEN and CDR2 SYDVKM. CDR3 length: 16 residues. V was clipped by 7 bases and J by 3 bases; unmatched bases: 13.

This chain links TRBV7-2 with TRBJ2-1, with TRBD2 identical over 13 bases. The CDR3 runs to 15 residues. With V trimmed by 6 bases and J by 9 bases, 8 bases remained unmatched. Germline V gene data show CDR1 as SGHTA and CDR2 as FQGNSA. CDR3 loop: CASRRPGLAGLEQFF. In DNA, the CDR3 is TGTGCCAGCAGGCGACCGGGACTAGCGGGACTTGAGCAGTTCTTC.

The rearrangement joins TRBV6-6 to TRBJ1-1, with D possibly matching TRBD1 (5 bases). The V end lost 0 bases, the J end lost 0 bases, and 8 bases lay between the germline ends. The CDR3 runs 15 residues. Germline lookup yields CDR1 MNHNY and CDR2 SVGAGI (reference sequence). DNA for the CDR3: TGTGCCAGCAGTTACTCGACAGCTATGAACACTGAAGCTTTCTTT. It codes for CASSYSTAMNTEAFF.

V and J are TRBV19 and TRBJ2-1, with a weak D call TRBD1 (6 bases). V was trimmed by 6 bases and J by 12 bases, leaving 12 bases between them. Germline V lookup: CDR1 LNHDA, CDR2 SQIVND (reference sequence). The CDR3 consists of 11 residues. The CDR3 bases are TGTGCCAGTAGATCAGGGGTTCGGCAGTTCTTC. The encoded protein is CASRSGVRQFF.

This clone was found a few times. The chain joins TRBV28 to TRBJ1-1; possible D gene TRBD1, 5 bases. Per germline, CDR1 MDHEN and CDR2 SYDVKM. V dropped 6 bases and J dropped 5 bases, with 13 bases sitting between them. This CDR3 is built from 13 residues. The CDR3 DNA follows: TGTGCCAGCAGCCAACCGGGGGGGACTGAAGCTTTCTTT. The encoded protein is CASSQPGGTEAFF.

The chain uses TRBV9 and TRBJ2-1; 12 bases align to TRBD1. J lost 8 bases, V lost 3 bases, and 9 bases had no gene match. The germline V gene has CDR1 SGDLS and CDR2 YYNGEE. This CDR3 region has 16 residues. The CDR3 sequence is CASSGPKGQGADEQFF. The DNA of the CDR3 is TGTGCCAGCAGCGGACCCAAGGGACAGGGGGCTGATGAGCAGTTCTTC.

As concerns this clone: One junction end does not reproduce the germline sequence, and a read error may be involved. The CDR3 sequence: CASTHPSGRKIF. The CDR3 region has the DNA TGTGCCAGTACCCATCCCTCAGGAAGGAAGATTTTT. The chain couples TRBV19 to TRBJ1-4; D not resolved. The CDR3 totals 12 residues. Germline V gives CDR1 LNHDA, CDR2 SQIVND (reference sequence).

The genes are TRBV25-1 and TRBJ1-2; a weak D match, TRBD1 (5 bases). CDR1 is MGHDK and CDR2 is SYGVNS in the germline V gene. This CDR3 is 14 amino acids long. The V end lost 2 bases, the J end lost 2 bases, and 9 bases lay between the germline ends. The CDR3 DNA reads as TGTGCCAGCAGTGAAGGGGGACTCAACTATGGCTACACCTTC. Translating it yields CASSEGGLNYGYTF.

This clone was seen a handful of times. The genes are TRBV5-1 and TRBJ2-3; tentative D call: TRBD2 (5 bases). Germline CDR1 and CDR2: SGHRS and YFSETQ. This CDR3 is 14 amino acids long. Between the trimmed V and J ends, which lost 4 bases and 5 bases, there was a span of 14 bases. CDR3 in amino acids: CASSLGSRVDTQYF. The DNA for the CDR3 is TGCGCCAGCAGCCTCGGGTCGAGGGTAGATACGCAGTATTTT.

This clone was seen a few times. The chain couples TRBV18 to TRBJ2-6; 7 bases agree with TRBD1. J was trimmed by 4 bases and V by 4 bases; bases with no gene match: 1. Per the germline V gene, CDR1 is KGHSH and CDR2 is LQKENI. CDR3 size: 14 residues. CDR3 amino acids: CASSQGAGANVLTF. In DNA form, the CDR3 reads TGTGCCAGCTCACAGGGGGCAGGGGCCAACGTCCTGACTTTC. Based on the CDR3 plus reference TRBV18 and TRBJ2-6, the full variable domain is NAGVMQNPRHLVRRRGQEARLRCSPMKGHSHVYWYRQLPEEGLKFMVYLQKENIIDESGMPKERFSAEFPKEGPSILRIQQVVRGDSAAYFCASSQGAGANVLTFGAGSRLTVL.

The V call is TRBV5-4, the J call TRBJ2-1, with 9 bases that match TRBD2. Germline loops: CDR1 SGHNT, CDR2 YYREEE (reference sequence). This CDR3 region has 17 residues. Germline trimming cut 4 bases from V and 8 bases from J; bases unmatched to any gene: 16. CDR3 in DNA: TGTGCCAGCAGCGCCACCCGGGGCGGGAGGGCCTCCCATGAGCAGTTCTTC. Amino acid sequence: CASSATRGGRASHEQFF.

This clone was seen a few times. The chain combines TRBV28 with TRBJ2-7; the D is unclear. Germline V CDR1 and CDR2: MDHEN, SYDVKM. Trimming stripped 5 bases from V and 10 bases from J, with 12 bases between. The CDR3 has 11 amino acids. CDR3 region: CASSLPPRQYF. The CDR3 DNA reads TGTGCCAGCAGTCTCCCCCCGCGACAGTACTTC.

V usage is TRBV9 and J usage is TRBJ2-1, with 8 bases that match TRBD2. After removal of 4 bases from V and 9 bases from J, the junction contained 12 bases not matched to a gene. The CDR3 runs to 15 residues. Per germline, CDR1 SGDLS and CDR2 YYNGEE. CDR3 nucleotide sequence: TGTGCCAGCAGCTCTCGGACTAGCCTAGGGTCTGAGCAGTTCTTC. It yields the protein CASSSRTSLGSEQFF. The variable domain in full, with the rest retrieved from reference TRBV9 and TRBJ2-1, is DSGVTQTPKHLITATGQRVTLRCSPRSGDLSVYWYQQSLDQGLQFLIQYYNGEERAKGNILERFSAQQFPDLHSELNLSSLELGDSALYFCASSSRTSLGSEQFFGPGTRLTVL.

This clone was seen more than once but under ten times. V gene TRBV6-5 combines with J gene TRBJ1-6; 11 positions match TRBD1. Germline V lookup: CDR1 MNHEY, CDR2 SVGAGI. The length of the CDR3 is 15 residues. J gave up 8 bases and V 6 bases, and 6 bases lay outside the gene matches. The DNA for the CDR3 is TGTGCCAGCAGACTACCGGGACAGGGGGATTCACCCCTCCACTTT. Amino acids: CASRLPGQGDSPLHF.

This clone was picked up a small number of times. This chain uses TRBV7-2 with TRBJ1-2; no clear D. CDR3 length: 14 residues. V was trimmed by 1 base and J by 1 base, leaving 7 bases between them. CDR1 SGHTA and CDR2 FQGNSA come from the germline V gene. DNA for the CDR3: TGTGCCAGCAGCTTAGGGTCAGTTAACTATGGCTACACCTTC. Its translation is CASSLGSVNYGYTF.

This clone appeared a few times. V is TRBV7-9 and J is TRBJ2-7; 10 bases are a match to TRBD1. The CDR3 runs 15 residues. Trimming at V came to 4 bases and at J to 3 bases, leaving 6 bases not matched to a gene. Germline loops: CDR1 SEHNR, CDR2 FQNEAQ (reference sequence). The CDR3 DNA sequence: TGTGCCAGCAGCTGGGGACAGGGGTATAGCTACGAGCAGTACTTC. Encoded protein: CASSWGQGYSYEQYF.

In its sample, this clone was seen a few times. The V call is TRBV6-5, the J call TRBJ2-1; 8 positions match TRBD1. This CDR3 has 14 residues. V lost 7 bases, J lost 7 bases, and 9 bases stayed unmatched. In germline, CDR1 is MNHEY, CDR2 SVGAGI. In nucleotides, the CDR3 is TGTGCCAGCACAACGGACAGGGTAGGGAATGAGCAGTTCTTC. It codes for CASTTDRVGNEQFF.

Many counts were recorded for this clone. The chain joins TRBV5-4 to TRBJ2-5; D perhaps matches TRBD2 (5 bases). This CDR3 is 14 amino acids long. Trimming took off 1 base at V and 4 bases at J, with 11 bases between the two ends. From germline, CDR1 is SGHNT and CDR2 YYREEE (reference sequence). CDR3 in amino acids: CASSLYSERETQYF. The CDR3 DNA follows: TGTGCCAGCAGCTTGTATAGCGAGAGAGAGACCCAGTACTTC.

Only a few counts were recorded for this clone. Different DNA sequences within this sample yield the same CDR3. V and J are TRBV30 and TRBJ1-2, with D unclear. The CDR3 runs 13 residues. V was clipped by 3 bases and J by 2 bases, with 10 bases between them. From germline, CDR1 is GTSNPN and CDR2 SVGIG (reference sequence). CDR3 sequence reads: CAWSGGGNYGYTF. CDR3 DNA: TGTGCCTGGAGCGGCGGAGGGAACTATGGCTACACCTTC.

V is TRBV7-9 and J is TRBJ2-5; 8 bases fit TRBD2. Germline values: CDR1 SEHNR, CDR2 FQNEAQ (reference sequence). This CDR3 region has 15 residues. After removal of 1 base from V and 5 bases from J, the junction contained 6 bases not matched to a gene. In DNA form, the CDR3 reads TGTGCCAGCAGCTTAGTTCCGGGAGGGGCGGAGACCCAGTACTTC. This translates into CASSLVPGGAETQYF.

This clone was counted only a few times. The CDR3 sequence: CASSPLRGHTTRSYNEQFF. CDR3 coding DNA: TGTGCCAGCTCACCACTACGTGGACACACAACACGCTCCTACAATGAGCAGTTCTTC. This sequence joins TRBV18 and TRBJ2-1, with D maybe TRBD1 (5 bases). CDR3 length: 19 residues. V dropped 1 base and J dropped 0 bases, with 19 bases sitting between them. Germline V lookup: CDR1 KGHSH, CDR2 LQKENI.